This note documents a single TCR beta chain sequence. Its cognate antigen is unknown. In TCRdb, the reads were re-called with MiXCR into one record per CDR3 protein. The sample carries over 250,000 distinct CDR3 sequences, approximately 22% recorded once. This sample was taken from a study of T cell repertoires in cytomegalovirus infection. Study context: Matching HLA type and CMV infection were both indicated by public TCR beta signatures.

Germline V CDR1 and CDR2: LNHDA, SQIVND (reference sequence). Trimming took 7 bases from V and 7 from J, leaving 20 bases between them. CDR3 size: 15 residues. Sequenced material: cultured PBMCs, taken from culture after CMV antigen stimulation. The chain uses TRBV19 and TRBJ2-1, with D possibly TRBD1 on 6 matching bases. The sequence came from a human donor in good health (CMV status not recorded). Some clones in this sample may be carry-over from other donors' samples. The CDR3 protein is CASNSLTGLENEQFF. The CDR3 region has the DNA TGTGCCAGTAACTCACTTACAGGGCTTGAGAATGAGCAGTTCTTC.